The source of this T cell receptor (beta chain) is a study of T cell repertoires in cytomegalovirus infection. Germline V CDR1 and CDR2: SGHTA, FQGNSA. Trimming shortened V by 5 bases and J by 4 bases, and 17 bases separated the two germline ends. This CDR3 spans 15 amino acids. This clonotype was seen ten or more times. TCRdb fed the reads into MiXCR, producing one record per CDR3 protein. The table lists just over 300,000 distinct CDR3 sequences, around a sixth of them singletons. This chain links TRBV7-2 with TRBJ1-2; D possibly corresponds to TRBD1 (5 bases). The sequencing sample was made of PBMCs. This TCR came from a human donor in good health (CMV status not recorded). Some clones in this sample may be carry-over from other donors' samples. In nucleotides, the CDR3 is TGTGCCAGCAGCGCCTGGTTGCGGGGACCCTATGGCTACACCTTC. It codes for CASSAWLRGPYGYTF.